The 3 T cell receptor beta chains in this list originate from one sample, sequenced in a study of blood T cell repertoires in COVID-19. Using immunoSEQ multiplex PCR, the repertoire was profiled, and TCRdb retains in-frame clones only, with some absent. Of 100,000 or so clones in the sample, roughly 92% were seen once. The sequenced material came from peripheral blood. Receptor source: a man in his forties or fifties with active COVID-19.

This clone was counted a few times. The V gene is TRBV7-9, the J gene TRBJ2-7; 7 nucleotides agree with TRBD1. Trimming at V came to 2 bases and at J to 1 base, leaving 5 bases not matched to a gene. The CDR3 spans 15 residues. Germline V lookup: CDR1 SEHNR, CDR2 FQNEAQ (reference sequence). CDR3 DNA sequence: TGTGCCAGCAGCTTATCGTACAGGGGTTCCTACGAGCAGTACTTC. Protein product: CASSLSYRGSYEQYF.

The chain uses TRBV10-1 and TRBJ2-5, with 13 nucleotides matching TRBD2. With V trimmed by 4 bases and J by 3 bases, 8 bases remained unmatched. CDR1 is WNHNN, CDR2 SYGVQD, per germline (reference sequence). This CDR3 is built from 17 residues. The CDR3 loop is CASSAGTSGMSEETQYF. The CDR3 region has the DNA TGCGCCAGCAGTGCCGGGACTAGCGGGATGTCGGAAGAGACCCAGTACTTC.

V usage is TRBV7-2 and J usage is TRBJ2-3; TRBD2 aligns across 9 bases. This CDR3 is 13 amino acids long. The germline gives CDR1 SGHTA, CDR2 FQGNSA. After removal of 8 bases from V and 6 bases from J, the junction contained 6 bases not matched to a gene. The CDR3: CASLREGLDTQYF. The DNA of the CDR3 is TGTGCCAGCCTGCGGGAGGGTTTGGATACGCAGTATTTT.